What follows describes a single TCR beta chain. Its antigen remains unknown. This sample was included in a study of cytomegalovirus exposure and HLA in healthy donors. In the study overall: HLA-typed donors contributed some 85 million unique TCRs, which were held in an early data release.

The PCR made use of 60 Vbeta and 13 Jbeta primers. Clones were read by immunoSEQ multiplex PCR, and TCRdb kept only the in-frame ones, dropping some. The sample has about 65,000 clones; 60% to 65% are singletons. Those who donated were healthy bone marrow donors. While unrecorded immune exposures were likely, the donors were nominally healthy when sampled. Notes on the study in general: With later analysis, a missense DCLRE1C variant became linked to TCR beta V- and J-gene trimming.

Germline loops: CDR1 MNHNS, CDR2 SASEGT. Trimming took 0 bases from V and 5 from J; bases not matched to a gene: 3. The CDR3 is made up of 16 amino acids. J is TRBJ1-6 and V is TRBV6-1; TRBD1 matches 8 bases. The sequence was obtained from a man aged 25 to 45 in good health and CMV-seronegative. The sequenced material came from PBMCs. The DNA of the CDR3 is TGTGCCAGCAGTGAAGCCCAGGGGGCCAATAATTCACCCCTCCACTTT. Encoded protein: CASSEAQGANNSPLHF.